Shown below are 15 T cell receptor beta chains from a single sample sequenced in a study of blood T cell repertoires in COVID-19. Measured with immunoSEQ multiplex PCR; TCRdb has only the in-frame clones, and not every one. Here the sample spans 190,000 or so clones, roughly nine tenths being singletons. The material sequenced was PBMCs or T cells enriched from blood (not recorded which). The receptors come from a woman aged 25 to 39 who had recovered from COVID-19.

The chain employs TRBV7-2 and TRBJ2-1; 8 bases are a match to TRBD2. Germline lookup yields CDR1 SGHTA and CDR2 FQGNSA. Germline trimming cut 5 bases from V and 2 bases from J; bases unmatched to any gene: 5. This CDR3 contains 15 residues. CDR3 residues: CASSRGTSAYNEQFF. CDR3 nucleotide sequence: TGTGCCAGCAGCCGGGGGACTAGTGCCTACAATGAGCAGTTCTTC.

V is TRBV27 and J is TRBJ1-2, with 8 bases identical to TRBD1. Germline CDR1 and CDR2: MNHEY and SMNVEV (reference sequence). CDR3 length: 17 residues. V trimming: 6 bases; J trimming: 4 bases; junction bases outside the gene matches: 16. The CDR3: CASSPLDRDPLAYGYTF. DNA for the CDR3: TGTGCCAGCAGCCCCCTGGACAGGGATCCCTTGGCCTATGGCTACACCTTC.

CDR3 coding DNA: TGTGCCAGCAGCTTGAGGGGGCCTGGAAACACCATATATTTT. Protein product: CASSLRGPGNTIYF. This chain connects TRBV5-6 to TRBJ1-3; 7 bases are a match to TRBD1. With 1 base clipped from V and 2 bases from J, the junction kept 0 bases outside the gene matches. This CDR3 comprises 14 residues. Germline V gene lookup returns CDR1 SGHDT and CDR2 YYEEEE.

The CDR3 spells CASSWGEDTEAFF. The CDR3, as DNA: TGTGCCAGCAGTTGGGGGGAGGACACTGAAGCTTTCTTT. The rearrangement joins TRBV12-3 or TRBV12-4 to TRBJ1-1; D perhaps matches TRBD1 (5 bases). Between the trimmed V and J ends, which lost 4 bases and 3 bases, there was a span of 9 bases. The CDR3 consists of 13 residues.

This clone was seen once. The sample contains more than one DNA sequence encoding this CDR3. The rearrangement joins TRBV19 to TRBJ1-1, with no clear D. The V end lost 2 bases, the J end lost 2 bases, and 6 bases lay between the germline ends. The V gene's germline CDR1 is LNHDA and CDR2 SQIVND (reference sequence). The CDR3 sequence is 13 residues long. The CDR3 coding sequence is TGTGCCAGTAGTATACAGGTCAACACTGAAGCTTTCTTT. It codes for CASSIQVNTEAFF.

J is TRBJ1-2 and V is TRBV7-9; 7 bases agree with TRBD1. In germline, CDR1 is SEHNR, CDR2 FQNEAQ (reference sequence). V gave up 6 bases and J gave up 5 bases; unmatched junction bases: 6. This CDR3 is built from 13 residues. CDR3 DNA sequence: TGTGCCAGCAGTAGACAGGGATGGTATGGCTACACCTTC. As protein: CASSRQGWYGYTF.

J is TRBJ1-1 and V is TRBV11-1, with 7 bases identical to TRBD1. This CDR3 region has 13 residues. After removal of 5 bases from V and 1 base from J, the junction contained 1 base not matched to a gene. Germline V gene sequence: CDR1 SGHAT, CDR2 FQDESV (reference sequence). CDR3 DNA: TGTGCCAGCAGCGACAGGGAGAACACTGAAGCTTTCTTT. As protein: CASSDRENTEAFF. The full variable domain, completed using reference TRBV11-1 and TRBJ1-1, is EAEVAQSPRYKITEKSQAVAFWCDPISGHATLYWYRQILGQGPELLVQFQDESVVDDSQLPKDRFSAERLKGVDSTLKIQPAELGDSAMYLCASSDRENTEAFFGQGTRLTVV.

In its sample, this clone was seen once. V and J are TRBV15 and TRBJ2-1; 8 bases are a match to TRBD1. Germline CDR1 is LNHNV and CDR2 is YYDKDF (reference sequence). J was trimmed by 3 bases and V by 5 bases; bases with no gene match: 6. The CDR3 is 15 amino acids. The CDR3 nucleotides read TGTGCCACCAGCCGAAGAGGGACAGGCTACAATGAGCAGTTCTTC. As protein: CATSRRGTGYNEQFF. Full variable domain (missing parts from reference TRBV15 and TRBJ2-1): DAMVIQNPRYQVTQFGKPVTLSCSQTLNHNVMYWYQQKSSQAPKLLFHYYDKDFNNEADTPDNFQSRRPNTSFCFLDIRSPGLGDTAMYLCATSRRGTGYNEQFFGPGTRLTVL.

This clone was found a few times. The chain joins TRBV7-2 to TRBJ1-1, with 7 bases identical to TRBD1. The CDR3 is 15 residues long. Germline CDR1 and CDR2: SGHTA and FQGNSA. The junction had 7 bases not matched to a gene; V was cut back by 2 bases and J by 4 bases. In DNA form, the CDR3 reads TGTGCCAGCAGCTTAACGACAGGGTCGGTCACTGAAGCTTTCTTT. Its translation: CASSLTTGSVTEAFF.

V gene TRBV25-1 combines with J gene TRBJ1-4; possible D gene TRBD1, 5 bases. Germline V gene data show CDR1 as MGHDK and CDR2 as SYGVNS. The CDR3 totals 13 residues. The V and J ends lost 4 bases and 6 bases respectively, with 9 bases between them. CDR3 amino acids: CASSAGWDEKLFF. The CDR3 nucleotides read TGTGCCAGCAGTGCAGGGTGGGATGAAAAACTGTTTTTT.

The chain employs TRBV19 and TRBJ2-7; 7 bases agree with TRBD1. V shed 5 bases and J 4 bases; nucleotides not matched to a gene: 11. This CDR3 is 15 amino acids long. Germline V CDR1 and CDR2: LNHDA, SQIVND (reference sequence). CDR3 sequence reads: CASSLDRRPSYEQYF. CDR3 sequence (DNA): TGTGCCAGTAGTCTGGACAGGCGCCCCTCTTACGAGCAGTACTTC.

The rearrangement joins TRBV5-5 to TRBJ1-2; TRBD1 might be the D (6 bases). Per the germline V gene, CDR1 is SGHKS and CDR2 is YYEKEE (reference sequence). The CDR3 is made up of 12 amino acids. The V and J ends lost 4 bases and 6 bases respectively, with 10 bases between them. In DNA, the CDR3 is TGTGCCAGCAGCCTGCGGACAGATGGCTACACCTTC. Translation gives CASSLRTDGYTF.

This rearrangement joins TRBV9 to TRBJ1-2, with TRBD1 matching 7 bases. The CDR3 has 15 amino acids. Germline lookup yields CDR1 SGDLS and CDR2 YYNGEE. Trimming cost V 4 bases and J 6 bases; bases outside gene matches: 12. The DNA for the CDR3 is TGTGCCAGCAGCCCCCGACAGGGACTGAGGGATGGCTACACCTTC. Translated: CASSPRQGLRDGYTF.

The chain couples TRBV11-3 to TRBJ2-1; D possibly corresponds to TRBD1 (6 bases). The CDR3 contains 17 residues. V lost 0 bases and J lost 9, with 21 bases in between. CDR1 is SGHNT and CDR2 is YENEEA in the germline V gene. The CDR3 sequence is CASSLDLKSTGYAEQFF. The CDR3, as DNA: TGTGCCAGCAGCTTAGACCTAAAATCAACAGGGTACGCTGAGCAGTTCTTC.

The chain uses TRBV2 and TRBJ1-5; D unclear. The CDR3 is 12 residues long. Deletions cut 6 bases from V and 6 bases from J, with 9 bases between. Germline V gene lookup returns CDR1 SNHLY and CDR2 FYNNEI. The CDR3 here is CASSIQSQPQHF. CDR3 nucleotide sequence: TGTGCCAGCAGCATACAGAGTCAGCCCCAGCATTTT.